This TCR beta chain was found in a study of T cell responses to AZD1222 COVID-19 vaccine. Study-wide results and limits: Reportedly, nearly half the spike-specific TCRs target unmutated variant regions. Seropositive at baseline were only a handful of AZD1222 recipients. Following two doses of AZD1222, Spike-specific TCR breadth and depth rose.

Sequencing was performed with immunoSEQ multiplex PCR; in TCRdb, only in-frame clones are kept and a portion is missing. Of roughly 200,000 clones listed, around 94% are singletons. About this clone: No antigen is known for it.

Trimming removed 1 base at V and 1 base at J, with 7 bases between. Germline V gene sequence: CDR1 SGHTA, CDR2 FQGNSA. CDR3 size: 14 residues. The material was peripheral blood, obtained on day 0 of AZD1222 vaccination. This receptor was obtained from an adult in good health. This rearrangement joins TRBV7-2 to TRBJ1-1; D ambiguous. CDR3 DNA sequence: TGTGCCAGCAGCTTAGGCCAATGGAACACTGAAGCTTTCTTT. This codes for CASSLGQWNTEAFF.